One and the same sample provided the 20 T cell receptor beta chains below, sequenced in a study of blood T cells in healthy people across ages. A second 7 to 11 cycle PCR used barcoded and J-beta primers. TCRdb passed the 5' RACE reads through MiXCR, listing each CDR3 protein once. The sample holds hundreds of thousands of distinct CDR3 sequences, around a quarter seen once. In addition, the sample was reused for a study of T cells of mothers and their children.

Sequencing was performed on blood. Receptors originate from a boy aged 5-17 years in good health.

In DNA form, the CDR3 reads TGCGCCAGCAGGCCGGGACAGGGGAGGAACACTGAAGCTTTCTTT. Amino acid sequence: CASRPGQGRNTEAFF. The V and J genes are TRBV10-2 and TRBJ1-1, with 10 positions matching TRBD1. Per the germline V gene, CDR1 is WSHSY and CDR2 is SAAADI. The CDR3 runs 15 residues. V shed 6 bases and J 1 base; nucleotides not matched to a gene: 5.

The chain has TRBV28 and TRBJ2-5; D remains ambiguous. In germline, CDR1 is MDHEN, CDR2 SYDVKM. The CDR3 spans 12 residues. V lost 3 bases to trimming and J lost 7 bases, with 9 bases between them. This chain's CDR3 is CASSFPRGTQYF. The CDR3, as DNA: TGTGCCAGCAGTTTCCCCCGAGGGACCCAGTACTTC.

The chain combines TRBV2 with TRBJ1-6; TRBD1 is a possible D gene (5 bases). This CDR3 spans 14 amino acids. The V gene lost 3 bases and the J gene lost 6 bases, with 9 bases spanning the gap. The germline CDR1 and CDR2 sequences are SNHLY and FYNNEI. The CDR3 DNA reads as TGTGCCAGCAGTGAGGCCAGGGCTAATTCACCCCTCCACTTT. Translation gives CASSEARANSPLHF.

This clonotype was seen more than once but under ten times. J is TRBJ1-1 and V is TRBV12-3 or TRBV12-4; D is possibly TRBD1 (5 bases). Trimming took 6 bases from V and 6 from J, leaving 17 bases between them. The length of the CDR3 is 14 residues. The CDR3 sequence is CASSPLTLGPEAFF. The CDR3, as DNA: TGTGCCAGCAGCCCGTTGACCCTGGGACCTGAAGCTTTCTTT.

The rearrangement uses TRBV15 and TRBJ2-5, with D unresolved. The germline gives CDR1 LNHNV, CDR2 YYDKDF (reference sequence). The ends were cut back, 1 base at V and 3 bases at J, with 9 bases in the middle. The CDR3 length is 14 residues. CDR3 sequence reads: CATSRGQTKETQYF. For the CDR3, the DNA is TGTGCCACCAGCAGAGGTCAGACGAAAGAGACCCAGTACTTC.

This clonotype was observed a handful of times. This chain links TRBV12-3 or TRBV12-4 with TRBJ2-3; TRBD2 agrees at 8 bases. Germline trimming cut 4 bases from V and 2 bases from J; bases unmatched to any gene: 8. This CDR3 has 16 residues. The CDR3 nucleotides read TGTGCCAGCAGTTCCCCCTCGCGGGGGGTCACAGATACGCAGTATTTT. It codes for CASSSPSRGVTDTQYF.

The chain has TRBV6-2 or TRBV6-3 and TRBJ2-5; maybe TRBD2 (6 bases). The V end lost 7 bases, the J end lost 2 bases, and 14 bases lay between the germline ends. This CDR3 spans 14 amino acids. The germline CDR1 and CDR2 sequences are MNHEY and SVGEGT. As DNA, the CDR3 is TGTGCCAGCACCCTATCGACTAGTCAAGAGACCCAGTACTTC. It encodes CASTLSTSQETQYF.

The chain is built from TRBV12-5 and TRBJ1-2, with TRBD1 as a possible D gene (5 bases). The CDR3 runs to 15 residues. Trimming took off 5 bases at V and 4 bases at J, with 17 bases between the two ends. CDR1 is LGHNT, CDR2 FRNRAP, per germline. DNA for the CDR3: TGTGCTAGTGGTCTCGCCAGGGAGGATGGCTATGGCTACACCTTC. This codes for CASGLAREDGYGYTF.

Remarks on this clonotype: The junction shows a germline mismatch at one end, possibly a read error. The chain employs TRBV5-1 and TRBJ1-1, with D unclear. Germline CDR1 is SGHRS and CDR2 is YFSETQ. This CDR3 is built from 13 residues. CDR3 sequence: CVSTYEVGTEAFF. Written as DNA, the CDR3 is TGCGTCAGCACGTACGAGGTAGGCACTGAAGCTTTCTTT.

This clonotype was counted many times. The V and J genes are TRBV7-9 and TRBJ2-7; D unresolved. Trimming shortened V by 0 bases and J by 3 bases, and 9 bases separated the two germline ends. Germline V lookup: CDR1 SEHNR, CDR2 FQNEAQ (reference sequence). This CDR3 has 14 residues. The CDR3 DNA sequence: TGTGCCAGCAGCTTAGCGGGTACATACTACGAGCAGTACTTC. The encoded protein is CASSLAGTYYEQYF.

On this clonotype itself: An end of the junction does not agree with germline; a read error may underlie this. The rearrangement joins TRBV12-3 or TRBV12-4 to TRBJ1-2, with D hard to call. CDR3 length equals 13 residues. CDR3 sequence (DNA): TGTGCCAACAGTTTTAGGCTTAACTATGGCTACACCTTC. This encodes CANSFRLNYGYTF.

This sequence joins TRBV19 and TRBJ2-5, with D hard to call. The J call could be wrong; TRBJ2-1 is a better fit for the DNA end. CDR3 length equals 14 residues. CDR1 is LNHDA, CDR2 SQIVND, per germline (reference sequence). CDR3 bases: TGTGCCAGTAGTAAAACATCCGGTCAAAATGAGCAGTTCTTC. This encodes CASSKTSGQNEQFF.

The V and J genes are TRBV28 and TRBJ2-7; tentative D call: TRBD1 (7 bases). Germline V CDR1 and CDR2: MDHEN, SYDVKM. The CDR3 is 15 amino acids. V was trimmed by 2 bases and J by 3 bases, leaving 14 bases between them. This CDR3 is CASSLGGTEFYEQYF. The CDR3 bases are TGTGCCAGCAGTTTAGGGGGGACAGAATTCTACGAGCAGTACTTC.

This sequence joins TRBV24-1 and TRBJ1-2; D remains unclear. This CDR3 spans 16 amino acids. The germline V gene encodes CDR1 KGHDR and CDR2 SFDVKD. V was shortened by 5 bases and J by 5 bases, with 20 bases between the two germline ends. DNA of the CDR3: TGTGCCACCAGTGGTCCCCCCGGAGAGCCCAATTATGGCTACACCTTC. It yields the protein CATSGPPGEPNYGYTF.

A few counts support this clonotype. This chain uses TRBV5-1 with TRBJ2-1, with 12 bases fitting TRBD2. Germline V gene sequence: CDR1 SGHRS, CDR2 YFSETQ. CDR3 length: 15 residues. Germline trimming cut 3 bases from V and 10 bases from J; bases unmatched to any gene: 8. The CDR3 nucleotides are TGCGCCAGCAGCTCACGACTAGCGGGGGATGGGGAGCAGTTCTTC. Its translation: CASSSRLAGDGEQFF.

This clonotype has just a few counts. CDR3: CASSLYGTGRYEQYF. The CDR3 DNA reads TGTGCCAGCAGCTTGTATGGGACAGGGCGCTACGAGCAGTACTTC. The rearrangement links TRBV5-6 to TRBJ2-7; 9 nucleotides line up with TRBD1. Germline CDR1 is SGHDT and CDR2 is YYEEEE. V dropped 1 base and J dropped 3; count of bases not matched to a gene: 5. The CDR3 covers 15 residues.

The chain couples TRBV6-2 or TRBV6-3 to TRBJ2-4, with D possibly TRBD1 on 5 matching bases. The V end was cut by 2 bases, the J end by 1 base, with 12 bases between. Germline V gene data show CDR1 as MNHEY and CDR2 as SVGEGT. The CDR3 runs 16 residues. The CDR3 DNA reads as TGTGCCAGCAGTTACCCGACAGATTTTGCCAAAAACATTCAGTACTTC. Protein: CASSYPTDFAKNIQYF.

The rearrangement joins TRBV7-2 to TRBJ1-2; D is perhaps TRBD1 (5 bases). Germline lookup yields CDR1 SGHTA and CDR2 FQGNSA. This CDR3 contains 14 residues. The germline V and J ends were trimmed by 5 bases and 2 bases, with 12 bases remaining between them. CDR3 sequence (DNA): TGTGCCAGCAGCCCGGGGCCAGCGAACTATGGCTACACCTTC. Translation: CASSPGPANYGYTF. Full variable domain (outside the CDR3, taken from reference TRBV7-2 and TRBJ1-2): GAGVSQSPSNKVTEKGKDVELRCDPISGHTALYWYRQSLGQGLEFLIYFQGNSAPDKSGLPSDRFSAERTGGSVSTLTIQRTQQEDSAVYLCASSPGPANYGYTFGSGTRLTVV.

The chain joins TRBV24-1 to TRBJ2-1, with D possibly being TRBD2 (6 bases). The V and J ends lost 5 bases and 4 bases respectively, with 11 bases between them. Germline CDR1 and CDR2: KGHDR and SFDVKD. This CDR3 contains 14 residues. In nucleotides, the CDR3 is TGTGCCACCAGTGCTACGGGACTTTACAATGAGCAGTTCTTC. Translating it yields CATSATGLYNEQFF.

The rearrangement links TRBV10-3 to TRBJ2-6; D may be TRBD2 (6 bases). The germline V gene encodes CDR1 ENHRY and CDR2 SYGVKD. V was shortened by 2 bases and J by 2 bases, with 10 bases between the two germline ends. The CDR3 contains 16 residues. The CDR3 protein is CAISERGGAGANVLTF. The CDR3 DNA reads TGTGCCATCAGTGAGAGGGGCGGGGCTGGGGCCAACGTCCTGACTTTC.